This TCR beta chain was sequenced during a study of spatial heterogeneity in lung cancer. Study overall: Consistently, beta-chain sequences turned up in larger numbers than alpha-chain sequences did.

Study conclusions and caveats: Counts of ubiquitous and regional expanded TCRs tracked ubiquitous and regional nonsynonymous mutations, respectively. Higher tumor mutation counts went along with higher counts of expanded intratumoral alpha and beta TCRs.

As for time point: sample taken at primary tumor resection. Material for sequencing was whole RNA from tumor, nontumor lung or frozen PBMC, left unsorted. The ends were cut back, 4 bases at V and 0 bases at J, with 16 bases in the middle. Germline CDR1 reads KGHSH; CDR2 reads LQKENI. The CDR3 totals 18 residues. This clonotype was counted at least ten times. As yet, its antigen is unknown. The library protocol tagged each TCR cDNA with a unique molecular identifier. One entry per CDR3 protein results from TCRdb running MiXCR on the 5' RACE reads. Among about 28,000 distinct CDR3 sequences, just over 7% were seen once, and the ten largest hold roughly 22%.

The chain carries TRBV18 and TRBJ2-6, with a possible D match to TRBD1 (6 bases). The sequences come from lung tumor tissue, collected at surgery. The TCR sequence derives from a male donor with early-stage non-small cell lung cancer. The CDR3 DNA follows: TGTGCCAGCTCACGGACCGGGACACGATACTCTGGGGCCAACGTCCTGACTTTC. Protein sequence: CASSRTGTRYSGANVLTF.